The rows below give T cell receptor beta chains drawn from one sample of a study of blood T cell repertoires in COVID-19. The table came from immunoSEQ multiplex PCR; TCRdb's copy has only in-frame clones and leaves some out. Among around 100,000 clones listed, about 81% were seen once. Sequencing used peripheral blood. The receptors come from a woman aged 60-75 years with acute or convalescent COVID-19. CDR3s include the opening cysteine and the closing phenylalanine or tryptophan. The D gene is left open where the match is weak. The size entry is marked missing in some rows and otherwise reads once, few, many or a size class.

CDR3aa: CASSQSKPYNEQFF; CDR3nt: TGTGCCAGCAGCCAATCTAAACCCTACAATGAGCAGTTCTTC; j_gene: TRBJ2-1; v_gene: TRBV4-2; abundance: few; d_gene: .
CDR3aa: CASSASAGTGNSPLHF; CDR3nt: TGTGCCAGCAGCGCATCCGCCGGGACAGGGAATTCACCCCTCCACTTT; j_gene: TRBJ1-6; v_gene: TRBV9; abundance: .; d_gene: TRBD1
CDR3aa: CASGTGYTGELFF; CDR3nt: TGTGCCAGCGGGACAGGGTACACCGGGGAGCTGTTTTTT; j_gene: TRBJ2-2; v_gene: TRBV28; abundance: once; d_gene: TRBD1
CDR3aa: CASSIGQGSEKLFF; CDR3nt: TGTGCCAGCAGTATCGGACAGGGGAGTGAAAAACTGTTTTTT; j_gene: TRBJ1-4; v_gene: TRBV6-5; abundance: .; d_gene: TRBD1
CDR3aa: CASSPTGASGGEQFF; CDR3nt: TGTGCCAGCTCACCTACAGGGGCGTCAGGGGGTGAGCAGTTCTTC; j_gene: TRBJ2-1; v_gene: TRBV18; abundance: .; d_gene: TRBD1
CDR3aa: CASSIVGGDYNEQFF; CDR3nt: TGTGCCAGTAGTATAGTCGGGGGGGACTACAATGAGCAGTTCTTC; j_gene: TRBJ2-1; v_gene: TRBV19; abundance: .; d_gene: TRBD2
CDR3aa: CASTFGPSGEVYNEQFF; CDR3nt: TGTGCCAGCACCTTTGGGCCTAGCGGGGAGGTCTACAATGAGCAGTTCTTC; j_gene: TRBJ2-1; v_gene: TRBV5-6; abundance: .; d_gene: TRBD2
CDR3aa: CASRGDSNQPQHF; CDR3nt: TGTGCCAGCAGAGGGGATAGCAATCAGCCCCAGCATTTT; j_gene: TRBJ1-5; v_gene: TRBV2; abundance: few; d_gene: .
CDR3aa: CASSLRGSGANVLTF; CDR3nt: TGTGCCAGCAGCCTACGGGGCTCTGGGGCCAACGTCCTGACTTTC; j_gene: TRBJ2-6; v_gene: TRBV13; abundance: .; d_gene: .
CDR3aa: CASSIGQNNYGYTF; CDR3nt: TGTGCCAGCAGCATCGGACAGAATAACTATGGCTACACCTTC; j_gene: TRBJ1-2; v_gene: TRBV5-4; abundance: .; d_gene: .
CDR3aa: CGLEREGWNEQYF; CDR3nt: TGTGGCCTGGAGAGGGAGGGGTGGAACGAGCAGTACTTC; j_gene: TRBJ2-7; v_gene: TRBV30; abundance: once; d_gene: TRBD2
CDR3aa: CASSLNRREGDTGELFF; CDR3nt: TGTGCCAGCAGCTTGAATCGCAGGGAGGGTGACACCGGGGAGCTGTTTTTT; j_gene: TRBJ2-2; v_gene: TRBV5-4; abundance: few; d_gene: TRBD2
CDR3aa: CASSPRAGSVGYGYTF; CDR3nt: TGTGCCAGCTCACCACGGGCAGGGTCTGTAGGCTATGGCTACACCTTC; j_gene: TRBJ1-2; v_gene: TRBV18; abundance: .; d_gene: .
CDR3aa: CASSLYSRGGYNEQFF; CDR3nt: TGTGCCAGCAGCTTATACTCGCGGGGGGGCTACAATGAGCAGTTCTTC; j_gene: TRBJ2-1; v_gene: TRBV11-1; abundance: .; d_gene: TRBD2
CDR3aa: CASSQMGSRGGKNEQFF; CDR3nt: TGTGCCAGCAGCCAAATGGGCTCGCGGGGGGGGAAGAATGAGCAGTTCTTC; j_gene: TRBJ2-1; v_gene: TRBV3-1/TRBV3-2; abundance: .; d_gene: TRBD2
CDR3aa: CASSPTGGTEAFF; CDR3nt: TGTGCCAGCAGTCCAACAGGGGGGACTGAAGCTTTCTTT; j_gene: TRBJ1-1; v_gene: TRBV6-6; abundance: .; d_gene: TRBD1
CDR3aa: CASSFGRFASGSTDTQYF; CDR3nt: TGTGCCAGCAGCTTCGGTCGGTTTGCTAGCGGGAGCACAGATACGCAGTATTTT; j_gene: TRBJ2-3; v_gene: TRBV5-5; abundance: few; d_gene: TRBD2
CDR3aa: CASYSLGTRNTIYF; CDR3nt: TGTGCCAGCTATTCCCTCGGGACTAGAAACACCATATATTTT; j_gene: TRBJ1-3; v_gene: TRBV28; abundance: .; d_gene: .
CDR3aa: CASSFQGTGSGYTF; CDR3nt: TGTGCCAGCAGTTTCCAGGGGACAGGGAGCGGCTACACCTTC; j_gene: TRBJ1-2; v_gene: TRBV28; abundance: .; d_gene: TRBD1
CDR3aa: CASSLGGREDGYTF; CDR3nt: TGTGCCAGCAGCTTAGGGGGCAGGGAAGATGGCTACACCTTC; j_gene: TRBJ1-2; v_gene: TRBV11-3; abundance: .; d_gene: .
CDR3aa: CASSQGEGIQYF; CDR3nt: TGTGCCAGCAGCCAAGGGGAGGGCATTCAGTACTTC; j_gene: TRBJ2-4; v_gene: TRBV14; abundance: once; d_gene: TRBD2
CDR3aa: CSVAVRGGYGYTF; CDR3nt: TGCAGCGTTGCAGTCAGGGGCGGCTATGGCTACACCTTC; j_gene: TRBJ1-2; v_gene: TRBV29-1; abundance: .; d_gene: .
CDR3aa: CASSPGQGRDTEAFF; CDR3nt: TGTGCCAGCTCACCAGGACAGGGACGGGACACTGAAGCTTTCTTT; j_gene: TRBJ1-1; v_gene: TRBV18; abundance: .; d_gene: TRBD1